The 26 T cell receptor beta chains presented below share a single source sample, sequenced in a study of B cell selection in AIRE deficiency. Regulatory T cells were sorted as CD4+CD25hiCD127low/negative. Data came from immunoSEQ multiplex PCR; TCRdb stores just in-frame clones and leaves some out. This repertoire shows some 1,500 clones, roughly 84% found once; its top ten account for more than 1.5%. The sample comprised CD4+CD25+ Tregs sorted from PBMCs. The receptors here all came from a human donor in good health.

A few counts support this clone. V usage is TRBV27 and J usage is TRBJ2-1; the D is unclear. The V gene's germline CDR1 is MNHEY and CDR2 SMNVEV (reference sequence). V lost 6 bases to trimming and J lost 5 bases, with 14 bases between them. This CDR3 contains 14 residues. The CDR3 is CASSQGTPHNEQFF. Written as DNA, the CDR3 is TGTGCCAGCAGCCAAGGTACCCCCCACAATGAGCAGTTCTTC.

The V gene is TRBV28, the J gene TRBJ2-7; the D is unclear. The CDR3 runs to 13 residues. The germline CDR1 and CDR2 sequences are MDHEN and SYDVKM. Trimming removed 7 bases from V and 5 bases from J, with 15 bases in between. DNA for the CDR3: TGTGCCAGCATAAGGGCGGTCGGTAACGAGCAGTACTTC. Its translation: CASIRAVGNEQYF.

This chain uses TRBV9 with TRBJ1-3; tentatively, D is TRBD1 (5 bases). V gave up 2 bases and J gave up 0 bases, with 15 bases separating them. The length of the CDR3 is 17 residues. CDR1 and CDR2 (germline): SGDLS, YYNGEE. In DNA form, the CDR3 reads TGTGCCAGCAGCGTCGGTCACGGTGGGGGCTCTGGAAACACCATATATTTT. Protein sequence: CASSVGHGGGSGNTIYF. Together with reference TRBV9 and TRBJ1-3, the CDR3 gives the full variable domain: DSGVTQTPKHLITATGQRVTLRCSPRSGDLSVYWYQQSLDQGLQFLIQYYNGEERAKGNILERFSAQQFPDLHSELNLSSLELGDSALYFCASSVGHGGGSGNTIYFGEGSWLTVV.

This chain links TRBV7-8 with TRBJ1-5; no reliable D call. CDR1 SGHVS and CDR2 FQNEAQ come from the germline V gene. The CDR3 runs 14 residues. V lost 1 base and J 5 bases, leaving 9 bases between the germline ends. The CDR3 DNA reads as TGTGCCAGCAGCTTAGGACTGCTATATCAGCCCCAGCATTTT. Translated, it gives CASSLGLLYQPQHF.

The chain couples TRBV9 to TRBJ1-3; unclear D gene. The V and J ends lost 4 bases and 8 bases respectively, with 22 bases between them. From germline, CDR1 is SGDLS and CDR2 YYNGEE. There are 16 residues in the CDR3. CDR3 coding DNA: TGTGCCAGCAGCACCGGCGGAGGGAGCTTGATAGACACCATATATTTT. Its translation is CASSTGGGSLIDTIYF.

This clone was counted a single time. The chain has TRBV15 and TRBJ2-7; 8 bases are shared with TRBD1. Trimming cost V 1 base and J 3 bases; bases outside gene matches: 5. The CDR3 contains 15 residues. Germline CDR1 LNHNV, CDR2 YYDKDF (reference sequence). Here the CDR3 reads CATSRVDRVDYEQYF. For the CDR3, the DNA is TGTGCCACCAGCAGAGTGGACAGGGTGGACTACGAGCAGTACTTC.

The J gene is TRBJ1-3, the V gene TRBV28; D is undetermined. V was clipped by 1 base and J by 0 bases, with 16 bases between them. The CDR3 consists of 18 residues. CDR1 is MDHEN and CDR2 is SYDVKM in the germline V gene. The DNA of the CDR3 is TGTGCCAGCAGTTTATCCCCCCTGGATCTACTCTCTGGAAACACCATATATTTT. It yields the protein CASSLSPLDLLSGNTIYF.

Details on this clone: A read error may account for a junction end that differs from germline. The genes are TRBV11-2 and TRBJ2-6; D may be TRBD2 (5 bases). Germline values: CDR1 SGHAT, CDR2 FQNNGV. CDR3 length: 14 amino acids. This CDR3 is CASSVERGANVLTF. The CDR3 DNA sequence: TGTGCCAGCAGCGTAGAGCGGGGGGCCAACGTCCTGACTTTC.

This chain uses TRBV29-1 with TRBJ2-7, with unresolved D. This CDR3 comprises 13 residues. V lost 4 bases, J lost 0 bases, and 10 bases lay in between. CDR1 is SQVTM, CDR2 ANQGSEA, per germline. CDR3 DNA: TGCAGCGTTGTTAGGGCAGCCTCCTACGAGCAGTACTTC. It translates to CSVVRAASYEQYF.

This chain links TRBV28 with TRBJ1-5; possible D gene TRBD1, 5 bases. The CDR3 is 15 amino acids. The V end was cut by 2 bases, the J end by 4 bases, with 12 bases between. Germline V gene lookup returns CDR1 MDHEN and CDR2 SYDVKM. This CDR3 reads CASSLGGGGNQPQHF. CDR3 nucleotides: TGTGCCAGCAGTTTAGGTGGGGGGGGAAATCAGCCCCAGCATTTT.

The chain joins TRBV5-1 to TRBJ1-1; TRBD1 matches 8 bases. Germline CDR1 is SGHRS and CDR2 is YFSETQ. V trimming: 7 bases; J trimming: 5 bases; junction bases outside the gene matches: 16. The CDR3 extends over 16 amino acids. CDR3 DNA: TGCGCCAGCTCGGACCCTATTACAGGGGGGGGGACTGAAGCTTTCTTT. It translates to CASSDPITGGGTEAFF.

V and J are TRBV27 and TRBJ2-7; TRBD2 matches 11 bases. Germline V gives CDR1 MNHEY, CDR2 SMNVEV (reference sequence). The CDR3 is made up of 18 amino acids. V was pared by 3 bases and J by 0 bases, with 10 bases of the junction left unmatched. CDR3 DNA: TGTGCCAGCAGTTTCATTGGGACTAGCGGATCCCGCTCCTACGAGCAGTACTTC. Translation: CASSFIGTSGSRSYEQYF.

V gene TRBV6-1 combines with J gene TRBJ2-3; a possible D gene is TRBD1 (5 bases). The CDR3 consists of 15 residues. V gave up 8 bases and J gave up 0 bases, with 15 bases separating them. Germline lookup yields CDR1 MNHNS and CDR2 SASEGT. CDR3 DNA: TGTGCCAGCTCTAGGGCCAGGGCCAGCACAGATACGCAGTATTTT. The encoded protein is CASSRARASTDTQYF.

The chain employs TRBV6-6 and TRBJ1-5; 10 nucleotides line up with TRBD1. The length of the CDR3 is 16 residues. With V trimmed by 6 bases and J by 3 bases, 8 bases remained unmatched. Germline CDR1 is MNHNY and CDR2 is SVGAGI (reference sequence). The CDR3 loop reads CASRGGQGSFNQPQHF. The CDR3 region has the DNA TGTGCCAGCAGGGGGGGACAGGGGTCCTTCAATCAGCCCCAGCATTTT.

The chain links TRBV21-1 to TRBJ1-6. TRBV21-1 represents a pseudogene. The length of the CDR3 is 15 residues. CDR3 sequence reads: CASGTLGSYNSPLHF. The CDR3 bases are TGTGCCAGCGGCACATTGGGCTCCTATAATTCACCCCTCCACTTT.

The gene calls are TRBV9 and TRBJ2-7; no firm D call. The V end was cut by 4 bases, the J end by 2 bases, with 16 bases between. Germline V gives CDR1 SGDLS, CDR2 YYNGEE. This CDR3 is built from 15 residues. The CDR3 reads CASSPQLAHPYEQYF. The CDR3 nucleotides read TGTGCCAGCAGCCCGCAGCTGGCGCACCCCTACGAGCAGTACTTC.

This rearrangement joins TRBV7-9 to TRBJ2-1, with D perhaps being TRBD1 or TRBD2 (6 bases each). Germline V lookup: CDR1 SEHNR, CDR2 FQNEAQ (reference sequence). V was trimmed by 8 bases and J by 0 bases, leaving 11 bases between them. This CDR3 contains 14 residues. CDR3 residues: CASLEGGSYNEQFF. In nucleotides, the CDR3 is TGTGCCAGCCTGGAGGGGGGCTCCTACAATGAGCAGTTCTTC.

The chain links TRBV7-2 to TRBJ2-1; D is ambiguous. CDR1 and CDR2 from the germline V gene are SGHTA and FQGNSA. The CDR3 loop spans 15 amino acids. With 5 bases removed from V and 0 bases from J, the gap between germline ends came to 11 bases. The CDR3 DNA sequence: TGTGCCAGCAGCCATTTTGCTAGCTCCTACAATGAGCAGTTCTTC. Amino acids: CASSHFASSYNEQFF.

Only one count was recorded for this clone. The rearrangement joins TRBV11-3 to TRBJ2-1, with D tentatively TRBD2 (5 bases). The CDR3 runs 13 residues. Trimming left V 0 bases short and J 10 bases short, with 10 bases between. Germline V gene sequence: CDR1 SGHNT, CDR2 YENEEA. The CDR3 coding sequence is TGTGCCAGCAGCTTAGAGGTGCGGGCAGAGCAGTTCTTC. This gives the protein CASSLEVRAEQFF.

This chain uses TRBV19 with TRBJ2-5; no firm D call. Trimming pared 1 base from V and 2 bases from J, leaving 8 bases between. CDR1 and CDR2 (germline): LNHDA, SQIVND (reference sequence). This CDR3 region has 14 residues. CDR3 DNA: TGTGCCAGTAGTATAGTTCACAGTCAAGAGACCCAGTACTTC. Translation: CASSIVHSQETQYF.

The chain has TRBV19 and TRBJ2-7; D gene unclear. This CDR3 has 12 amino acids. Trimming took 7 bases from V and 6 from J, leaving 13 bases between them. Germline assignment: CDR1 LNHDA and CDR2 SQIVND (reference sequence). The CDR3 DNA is TGTGCCAGTATGGGCCAGGCCTCCGAGCAGTACTTC. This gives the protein CASMGQASEQYF.

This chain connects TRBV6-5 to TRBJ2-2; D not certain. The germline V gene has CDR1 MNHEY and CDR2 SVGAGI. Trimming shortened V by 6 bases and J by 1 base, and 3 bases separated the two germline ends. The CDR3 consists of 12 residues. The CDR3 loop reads CASRENTGELFF. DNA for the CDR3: TGTGCCAGCAGGGAGAACACCGGGGAGCTGTTTTTT.

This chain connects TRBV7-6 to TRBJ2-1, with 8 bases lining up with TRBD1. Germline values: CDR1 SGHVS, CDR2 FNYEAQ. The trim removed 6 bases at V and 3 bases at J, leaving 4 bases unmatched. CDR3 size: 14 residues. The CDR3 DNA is TGTGCCAGCAGAAGGACAGGGCTCTACAATGAGCAGTTCTTC. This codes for CASRRTGLYNEQFF. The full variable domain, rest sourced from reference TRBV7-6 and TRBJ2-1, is GAGVSQSPRYKVTKRGQDVALRCDPISGHVSLYWYRQALGQGPEFLTYFNYEAQQDKSGLPNDRFSAERPEGSISTLTIQRTEQRDSAMYRCASRRTGLYNEQFFGPGTRLTVL.

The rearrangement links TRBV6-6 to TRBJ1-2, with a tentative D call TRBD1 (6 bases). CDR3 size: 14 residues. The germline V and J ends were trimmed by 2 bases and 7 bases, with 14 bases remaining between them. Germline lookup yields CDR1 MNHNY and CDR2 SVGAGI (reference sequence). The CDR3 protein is CASSYSSGASGYTF. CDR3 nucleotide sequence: TGTGCCAGCAGTTACAGCTCAGGGGCTTCTGGCTACACCTTC.

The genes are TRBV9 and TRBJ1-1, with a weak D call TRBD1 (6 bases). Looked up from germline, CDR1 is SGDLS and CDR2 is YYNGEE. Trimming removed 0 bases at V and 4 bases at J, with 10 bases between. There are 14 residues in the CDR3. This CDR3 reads CASSVAGAGTEAFF. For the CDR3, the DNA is TGTGCCAGCAGCGTAGCAGGGGCGGGCACTGAAGCTTTCTTT. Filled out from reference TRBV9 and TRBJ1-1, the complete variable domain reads DSGVTQTPKHLITATGQRVTLRCSPRSGDLSVYWYQQSLDQGLQFLIQYYNGEERAKGNILERFSAQQFPDLHSELNLSSLELGDSALYFCASSVAGAGTEAFFGQGTRLTVV.

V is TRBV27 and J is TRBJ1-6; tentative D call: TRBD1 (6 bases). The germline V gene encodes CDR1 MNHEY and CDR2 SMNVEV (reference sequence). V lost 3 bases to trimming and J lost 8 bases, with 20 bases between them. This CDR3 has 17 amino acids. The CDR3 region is CASSFSGGNVLDSPLHF. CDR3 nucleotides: TGTGCCAGCAGTTTCTCGGGGGGCAACGTCCTGGATTCACCCCTCCACTTT.